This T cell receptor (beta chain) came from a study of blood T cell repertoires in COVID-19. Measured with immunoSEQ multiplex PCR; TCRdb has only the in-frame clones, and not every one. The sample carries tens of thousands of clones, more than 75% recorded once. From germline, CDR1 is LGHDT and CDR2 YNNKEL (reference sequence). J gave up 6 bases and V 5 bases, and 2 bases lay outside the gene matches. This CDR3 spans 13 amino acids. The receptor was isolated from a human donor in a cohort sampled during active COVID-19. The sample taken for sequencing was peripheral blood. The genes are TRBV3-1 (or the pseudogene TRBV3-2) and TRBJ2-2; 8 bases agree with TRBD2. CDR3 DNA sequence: TGTGCCAGCAGCGGGACTAGGGCCGGGGAGCTGTTTTTT. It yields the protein CASSGTRAGELFF.